The 17 T cell receptor beta chains given below trace back to one sample, sequenced in a study of T cells after yellow fever vaccination (dated by TCRdb to about 2019). Sample treatment or condition, as interpreted from the label and publication: live attenuated yellow fever vaccine strain. Library preparation employed 5' RACE. Data came from an Illumina NovaSeq 6000. In-frame beta chains were kept once TCRdb had trimmed the public reads at Q25 with fastp and called clones with MiXCR. A single entry per CDR3 protein holds the most common genes and DNA from its merged rows. Recorded for this sample are 340,000 or so distinct CDR3 sequences; roughly an eighth of them occurred a single time. The ten largest make up 2.5% to 4% of the sample. The specimen comprised CD4+ T cells sorted from PBMCs, sampled 15 days after the yellow fever booster vaccination. The receptor set was obtained from a man younger than 30 who received the YFV17D yellow fever vaccine.

The chain employs TRBV5-1 and TRBJ2-5, with 9 bases that match TRBD1. CDR3 length: 17 amino acids. V gave up 4 bases and J gave up 2 bases; unmatched junction bases: 12. In germline, CDR1 is SGHRS, CDR2 YFSETQ. CDR3 DNA: TGCGCCAGCAGCATGTACCCAGACAGGGGGGGACAAGAGACCCAGTACTTC. The encoded protein is CASSMYPDRGGQETQYF.

Only a few counts were recorded for this clonotype. This CDR3 is CASTGQFYEQYF. The CDR3 bases are TGTGCCAGCACCGGACAGTTCTACGAGCAGTACTTC. The genes are TRBV6-2 or TRBV6-3 and TRBJ2-7, with D possibly being TRBD1 (6 bases). The V end was cut by 7 bases, the J end by 3 bases, with 10 bases between. CDR1 is MNHEY and CDR2 is SVGEGT in the germline V gene. This CDR3 is 12 amino acids long.

The chain is built from TRBV20-1 and TRBJ2-1; D not certain. Germline lookup yields CDR1 DFQATT and CDR2 SNEGSKA (reference sequence). The V and J ends lost 7 bases and 7 bases respectively, with 2 bases between them. This CDR3 contains 8 residues. CDR3 DNA sequence: TGCAGTGTTAATGAGCAGTTCTTC. This codes for CSVNEQFF.

The chain carries TRBV29-1 and TRBJ2-3; no firm D call. The germline CDR1 and CDR2 sequences are SQVTM and ANQGSEA. The V and J ends lost 5 bases and 6 bases respectively, with 15 bases between them. CDR3 length: 13 amino acids. The CDR3 region is CSVSFRPGDTQYF. The CDR3 bases are TGCAGCGTTTCGTTCCGTCCTGGGGATACGCAGTATTTT.

This sequence joins TRBV4-1 and TRBJ2-5; D possibly corresponds to TRBD2 (7 bases). CDR3 size: 16 residues. Trimming left V 0 bases short and J 5 bases short, with 16 bases between. The germline V gene encodes CDR1 MGHRA and CDR2 YSYEKL. In DNA, the CDR3 is TGCGCCAGCAGCCAAGATGGGGGGGGCATCATCGAGACCCAGTACTTC. Amino acid sequence: CASSQDGGGIIETQYF.

The chain carries TRBV7-3 and TRBJ2-3, with unresolved D. The CDR3 is 16 residues long. Germline CDR1 and CDR2: SGHTA and FQGTGA. The V end lost 2 bases, the J end lost 0 bases, and 12 bases lay between the germline ends. CDR3 coding DNA: TGTGCCAGCAGCTTAGTCAGCCCTTCTAGCACAGATACGCAGTATTTT. Residues: CASSLVSPSSTDTQYF.

The gene calls are TRBV20-1 and TRBJ1-1, with D maybe TRBD1 (5 bases). The germline V gene has CDR1 DFQATT and CDR2 SNEGSKA (reference sequence). The CDR3 loop spans 14 amino acids. Trimming removed 3 bases from V and 5 bases from J, with 16 bases in between. The DNA for the CDR3 is TGCAGTGCTAGTGGTTTAGGGGTGCGGACTGAAGCTTTCTTT. Translated, it gives CSASGLGVRTEAFF.

This clonotype has more than one count but fewer than ten. The chain employs TRBV7-2 and TRBJ2-6; D is ambiguous. CDR1 is SGHTA and CDR2 is FQGNSA in the germline V gene. Trimming shortened V by 5 bases and J by 4 bases, and 12 bases separated the two germline ends. The CDR3 is 15 amino acids. The CDR3 reads CASSLRREGANVLTF. The DNA for the CDR3 is TGTGCCAGCAGCCTTCGACGTGAGGGGGCCAACGTCCTGACTTTC.

This clonotype was seen many times. V usage is TRBV7-2 and J usage is TRBJ2-1, with 8 positions matching TRBD2. J was trimmed by 6 bases and V by 5 bases; bases with no gene match: 6. The germline CDR1 and CDR2 sequences are SGHTA and FQGNSA. This CDR3 has 14 residues. The chain's CDR3 is CASSRGLVGNEQFF. Here the CDR3 DNA reads TGTGCCAGCAGCCGGGGACTAGTGGGCAATGAGCAGTTCTTC.

Many counts were recorded for this clonotype. The genes are TRBV11-2 and TRBJ2-3, with a possible D match to TRBD2 (5 bases). Germline lookup yields CDR1 SGHAT and CDR2 FQNNGV. The V gene lost 1 base and the J gene lost 7 bases, with 12 bases spanning the gap. The CDR3 spans 14 residues. The CDR3 coding sequence is TGTGCCAGCAGCTTAGGGTTCCGGGGAAATACGCAGTATTTT. Translating it yields CASSLGFRGNTQYF.

This clonotype was found a few times. The rearrangement uses TRBV7-2 and TRBJ1-5; TRBD1 might be the D (5 bases). CDR1 is SGHTA, CDR2 FQGNSA, per germline. The CDR3 length is 15 residues. The germline V and J ends were trimmed by 3 bases and 3 bases, with 12 bases remaining between them. The CDR3 coding sequence is TGTGCCAGCAGCTTCTTCGGGGGTTACAATCAGCCCCAGCATTTT. Its translation: CASSFFGGYNQPQHF.

The J gene is TRBJ2-7, the V gene TRBV7-3, with unresolved D. Germline CDR1 and CDR2: SGHTA and FQGTGA. The CDR3 covers 14 residues. The V and J ends lost 5 bases and 7 bases respectively, with 18 bases between them. This CDR3 is CASSPQGAYGEQYV. In nucleotides, the CDR3 is TGTGCCAGCAGCCCTCAAGGTGCCTACGGGGAGCAGTACGTC.

A few counts support this clonotype. The chain joins TRBV7-7 to TRBJ1-1; D ambiguous. Germline CDR1 is SSHAT and CDR2 is FNYEAQ (reference sequence). Trimming stripped 4 bases from V and 5 bases from J, with 14 bases between. The CDR3 extends over 14 amino acids. This CDR3 reads CASSSPGDRTEAFF. In DNA, the CDR3 is TGTGCCAGCAGCTCACCCGGAGATCGGACTGAAGCTTTCTTT.

This clonotype came up a few times. The J gene is TRBJ2-6, the V gene TRBV5-4; 8 bases are a match to TRBD1. Per germline, CDR1 SGHNT and CDR2 YYREEE (reference sequence). The ends lost 2 bases at V and 2 bases at J; junction bases unmatched: 3. CDR3 size: 16 residues. The CDR3 sequence is CASSFSQGAGANVLTF. CDR3 bases: TGTGCCAGCAGCTTCTCACAGGGGGCTGGGGCCAACGTCCTGACTTTC.

The chain uses TRBV20-1 and TRBJ1-2; 7 bases are shared with TRBD1. In germline, CDR1 is DFQATT, CDR2 SNEGSKA (reference sequence). V dropped 5 bases and J dropped 4; count of bases not matched to a gene: 7. CDR3 size: 13 residues. In nucleotides, the CDR3 is TGCAGTGCTTCCAAGGGACAGACCTATGGCTACACCTTC. Its translation is CSASKGQTYGYTF.

V and J are TRBV6-1 and TRBJ1-6; possible D gene TRBD1, 6 bases. The CDR3 covers 15 residues. CDR1 is MNHNS, CDR2 SASEGT, per germline. Trimming left V 6 bases short and J 7 bases short, with 16 bases between. CDR3 nucleotides: TGTGCCAGCAGGACCTTTACAGGGAACAATTCACCCCTCCACTTT. Its translation is CASRTFTGNNSPLHF.

This rearrangement joins TRBV12-3 or TRBV12-4 to TRBJ1-4; a weak D match, TRBD1 (5 bases). Trimming removed 6 bases at V and 11 bases at J, with 19 bases between. The CDR3 is made up of 14 amino acids. CDR3 region: CASRTGGTTGKLFF. In DNA form, the CDR3 reads TGTGCCAGCAGAACCGGCGGGACCACGGGGAAACTGTTTTTT.